This record concerns one TCR beta chain sequence. What it recognizes is unknown. The sample has other DNA sequences that encode this CDR3 too. The PCR was carried out with 60 Vbeta primers and 13 Jbeta primers. The protocol was immunoSEQ multiplex PCR, while the TCRdb copy is restricted to in-frame clones and leaves out a portion. The data hold about 100,000 clones, with about 75% observed a single time. This record belongs to a study of cytomegalovirus exposure and HLA in healthy donors. Findings of the study overall: The likely origin of a cluster of highly shared sequence variants was a sequencing artifact.

Trimming left V 0 bases short and J 4 bases short, with 6 bases between. Looked up from germline, CDR1 is SGHRS and CDR2 is YFSETQ. The CDR3 covers 13 residues. J is TRBJ2-3 and V is TRBV5-1; D might be TRBD1 (5 bases). This TCR was recovered from a middle-aged man in good health and CMV-seronegative. Sequences were obtained from PBMCs. CDR3 protein: CASSLGGPDTQYF. DNA for the CDR3: TGCGCCAGCAGCTTGGGGGGCCCAGATACGCAGTATTTT.